The 27 T cell receptor beta chains in this list originate from one sample, sequenced in a study of tumor-infiltrating lymphocytes in primary liver carcinoma. In addition to blood RNA drawn from unsorted whole blood, germline DNA was extracted. Making TCR beta cDNA involved approximately 510 ng total RNA and a constant-region primer. ARM-PCR was slightly modified, and three nested multiplex PCR rounds with it gave rise to the TCR beta libraries. A C-beta reverse primer was combined with TRBV1-TRBV30 forward primers in the first two PCR rounds, and each round had roughly 9 cycles. TCRdb re-derived calls from the multiplex PCR reads in MiXCR, one entry per CDR3 protein. The top ten hold roughly 7% of the sample, which has 200,000 or so distinct CDR3 sequences, less than 75% seen once. The source material was peripheral blood. The receptor source for this set is a woman in her fifties or sixties with primary liver carcinoma and hepatitis B virus infection.

With regard to this clonotype: A much more abundant neighbour one base away suggests this may be a read error. The conserved final phenylalanine or tryptophan is absent from the CDR3, which likely points to a read error. The V gene is TRBV10-2, the J gene TRBJ2-7, with D perhaps matching TRBD1 or TRBD2 (5 bases each). CDR3 length: 14 residues. V was clipped by 8 bases and J by 8 bases, with 22 bases between them. Per the germline V gene, CDR1 is WSHSY and CDR2 is SAAADI. The CDR3 is CASSWDGSNNQQYS. CDR3 DNA: TGCGCCAGCTCGTGGGACGGTTCTAATAATCAGCAGTACTCC.

This clonotype has more than one count but fewer than ten. The chain recombines TRBV28 with TRBJ2-5, with 10 nucleotides matching TRBD2. J gave up 0 bases and V 7 bases, and 11 bases lay outside the gene matches. Germline CDR1 reads MDHEN; CDR2 reads SYDVKM. The CDR3 sequence is 17 residues long. The CDR3 DNA is TGTGCCAGCAACGGGGTAGCGGGAGGCCCGTACCAAGAGACCCAGTACTTC. Encoded protein: CASNGVAGGPYQETQYF.

The chain combines TRBV11-3 with TRBJ2-7, with 8 bases fitting TRBD1. The CDR3 runs 14 residues. V shed 8 bases, J shed 2 bases, and the junction held 8 bases outside the gene matches. Germline V gives CDR1 SGHNT, CDR2 YENEEA. CDR3 region: CASGWTGNPYEQYF. CDR3 DNA sequence: TGTGCCAGCGGTTGGACAGGGAATCCCTACGAGCAGTACTTC.

At least ten counts were recorded for this clonotype. The CDR3 DNA follows: TGTGCCAGCAGTTTTGGACAGGGGTTCACTGGGGCCAACGTCCTGACTTTC. This translates into CASSFGQGFTGANVLTF. The chain carries TRBV12-3 or TRBV12-4 and TRBJ2-6, with TRBD1 identical over 9 bases. CDR3 size: 17 residues. Trimming cost V 3 bases and J 2 bases; bases outside gene matches: 5.

The table lists this clonotype with many counts. This chain joins TRBV6-5 and TRBJ2-4; 14 bases fit TRBD2. The junction had 11 bases not matched to a gene; V was cut back by 6 bases and J by 1 base. CDR1 MNHEY and CDR2 SVGAGI come from the germline V gene. CDR3 length: 19 residues. The DNA of the CDR3 is TGTGCCAGCAGGGCCGGACTAGCGGGAGGTGGGGTTGCCAAAAACATTCAGTACTTC. This codes for CASRAGLAGGGVAKNIQYF.

This clonotype occurred many times. V and J are TRBV12-3 or TRBV12-4 and TRBJ2-1; 10 bases align to TRBD2. V shed 1 base and J 4 bases; nucleotides not matched to a gene: 10. This CDR3 has 18 residues. CDR3 in amino acids: CASSLEAGPGLAYNEQFF. CDR3 coding DNA: TGTGCCAGCAGTTTAGAGGCAGGGCCGGGACTAGCGTACAATGAGCAGTTCTTC.

The table lists this clonotype with many counts. The V gene is TRBV29-1, the J gene TRBJ2-5; D might be TRBD1 (6 bases). Trimming removed 5 bases at V and 2 bases at J, with 15 bases between. Germline V gene sequence: CDR1 SQVTM, CDR2 ANQGSEA. This CDR3 spans 14 amino acids. The CDR3 region is CSVRGRGGQETQYF. The CDR3 bases are TGCAGCGTTCGGGGCAGGGGTGGTCAAGAGACCCAGTACTTC.

About this clonotype: Just one base apart from a much larger clone, this may be a read error. For the CDR3, the DNA is TGTGCCAGCAGTCAACTAGGCCCTGAGCCGTTCTTC. Translation: CASSQLGPEPFF. V and J are TRBV12-3 or TRBV12-4 and TRBJ2-1; D is perhaps TRBD2 (5 bases). This CDR3 spans 12 amino acids.

Concerning this clonotype: One end of the junction is discordant with germline, which a read error may explain. The J gene is TRBJ1-5, the V gene TRBV4-1; no firm D call. From germline, CDR1 is MGHRA and CDR2 YSYEKL. The CDR3 is 15 residues long. CDR3 protein: CASSRDGLNNQPQHF. The CDR3 bases are TGTGCCAGCAGCCGAGACGGGCTGAACAATCAGCCCCAGCATTTT.

This clonotype was counted between two and nine times. The chain is built from TRBV28 and TRBJ1-1, with D possibly TRBD1 on 5 matching bases. With 8 bases removed from V and 7 bases from J, the gap between germline ends came to 14 bases. This CDR3 spans 12 amino acids. The V gene's germline CDR1 is MDHEN and CDR2 SYDVKM. The CDR3 DNA is TGTGCCAGCCACGACAGTAGACGTGAAGCTTTCTTT. Translating it yields CASHDSRREAFF.

About this clonotype: At one end, the junction sequence differs from germline, possibly due to a read error. This chain uses TRBV19 with TRBJ1-5; no clear D. This CDR3 has 15 residues. Germline V gene lookup returns CDR1 LNHDA and CDR2 SQIVND (reference sequence). DNA of the CDR3: TGTGCCAGTAGGATAGCGGCAGGACCCTGGCAGCCCCAGCATTTT. It encodes CASRIAAGPWQPQHF.

Worth noting for this clonotype: A read error may produce the germline difference seen at one junction end. This chain uses TRBV11-3 with TRBJ2-1; no reliable D call. CDR1 SGHNT and CDR2 YENEEA come from the germline V gene. CDR3 size: 15 residues. CDR3 coding DNA: TGTGCCAGCAGCTCCACTAACCTCTCCTACAATGAGCAATTCTTC. Translated: CASSSTNLSYNEQFF.

This clonotype was counted at least ten times. This chain links TRBV28 with TRBJ1-5; D not resolved. The CDR3 length is 14 residues. CDR1 and CDR2 (germline): MDHEN, SYDVKM. V lost 5 bases to trimming and J lost 0 bases, with 8 bases between them. DNA for the CDR3: TGTGCCAGCAGTCTACCTCATAGCAATCAGCCCCAGCATTTT. Its translation: CASSLPHSNQPQHF.

This clonotype was observed a single time. It may be a read error: a sequence one base away is much more abundant. V gene TRBV6-2 or TRBV6-3 combines with J gene TRBJ2-1; no firm D call. The J call may be faulty, since TRBJ2-7 better matches the DNA end. This CDR3 has 15 residues. The germline V gene encodes CDR1 MNHEY and CDR2 SVGEGT. The chain's CDR3 is CVSSYSRFSTYEQYF. CDR3 nucleotides: TGTGTCAGCAGTTACTCGAGGTTCAGCACCTACGAGCAGTACTTC.

Comment on this clonotype: At one of its ends the junction is not consistent with the germline gene, which may arise from a read error. The V gene is TRBV28, the J gene TRBJ2-1; D unclear. Germline V gene sequence: CDR1 MDHEN, CDR2 SYDVKM. This CDR3 comprises 15 residues. The CDR3 here is CASNLAQMGYNEQFF. The CDR3 bases are TGTGCCAGCAATTTAGCTCAGATGGGCTACAATGAGCAGTTCTTC.

On this clonotype itself: A much larger clonotype is one base distant, so this may be a read error. The V and J genes are TRBV10-3 and TRBJ2-7, with 9 bases aligning to TRBD1. Germline V CDR1 and CDR2: ENHRY, SYGVKD. The CDR3 length is 13 residues. The CDR3 is CGIREQGAGEQYF. As DNA, the CDR3 is TGTGGCATCAGGGAACAGGGGGCTGGGGAGCAGTACTTC.

A note on this clonotype: A read error may be the cause here, since a much bigger clone is one base away. The rearrangement uses TRBV12-3 or TRBV12-4 and TRBJ2-3; possibly TRBD2 for D (5 bases). There are 12 residues in the CDR3. Here the CDR3 DNA reads TGTGCCAGCGGTTTAGGCGGGTATACGCAGTATTTT. It is translated as CASGLGGYTQYF.

This clonotype came up once. The junction differs from germline at one of its ends, possibly a read error. The chain links TRBV10-1 to TRBJ2-1; D unclear. This CDR3 has 15 residues. Germline V gene data show CDR1 as WNHNN and CDR2 as SYGVQD (reference sequence). DNA of the CDR3: TGCGCCAGCAGCTCCGGTACCGAAACCTACAAAGAGCAGTTCTTC. It is translated as CASSSGTETYKEQFF.

For this clonotype: Being one base from a much bigger clone, this may be a read error. The CDR3 region has the DNA TGTGCCAGCAGTCCTCCCCTGGCCTACTCTGGGGCCAACGTCCTGACTTTC. This translates into CASSPPLAYSGANVLTF. The rearrangement joins TRBV12-3 or TRBV12-4 to TRBJ2-6; D gene unclear. V dropped 5 bases and J dropped 0 bases, with 14 bases sitting between them. This CDR3 contains 17 residues.

This clonotype was detected many times. The V call is TRBV6-7, the J call TRBJ1-1; a weak D match, TRBD1 (6 bases). Being an ORF, TRBV6-7 has a function that is uncertain. V lost 7 bases to trimming and J lost 8 bases, with 11 bases between them. The length of the CDR3 is 11 residues. CDR3 sequence (DNA): TGTGCCAGCAACAACAGGGCGGAAGCTTTCTTT. It codes for CASNNRAEAFF.

The chain links TRBV7-9 to TRBJ2-6; D remains ambiguous. Germline V gives CDR1 SEHNR, CDR2 FQNEAQ (reference sequence). V was cut by 5 bases and J by 5 bases, with 16 bases left in between. The CDR3 covers 16 residues. The CDR3 here is CASSPTVGYWANVLTF. DNA for the CDR3: TGTGCCAGCAGCCCCACCGTCGGGTACTGGGCCAACGTCCTGACTTTC.

J is TRBJ2-4 and V is TRBV7-9; a possible D gene is TRBD2 (5 bases). The V gene lost 5 bases and the J gene lost 0 bases, with 11 bases spanning the gap. This CDR3 is 15 amino acids long. The germline gives CDR1 SEHNR, CDR2 FQNEAQ (reference sequence). CDR3 in DNA: TGTGCCAGCAGCCATTCCGAGGGAGCCAAAAACATTCAGTACTTC. This codes for CASSHSEGAKNIQYF.

This clonotype appeared a single time. Since a much larger clone is just one base distant, this may be a read error. The chain is built from TRBV12-3 or TRBV12-4 and TRBJ2-6, with a weak D call TRBD2 (6 bases). V lost 5 bases and J 3 bases, leaving 11 bases between the germline ends. The CDR3 runs 15 residues. CDR3: CASSLLGGGANVLTF. CDR3 bases: TGTGCCAGCAGTCTACTGGGAGGTGGGGCCAACGTCCTGACTTTC.

This clonotype came up many times. The gene calls are TRBV6-5 and TRBJ1-2; tentative D call: TRBD1 (5 bases). The germline gives CDR1 MNHEY, CDR2 SVGAGI. Trimming cost V 0 bases and J 2 bases, with 7 bases left between them. The CDR3 consists of 14 residues. This CDR3 reads CASSYSGQNYGYTF. CDR3 bases: TGTGCCAGCAGTTACTCGGGGCAGAACTATGGCTACACCTTC.

This clonotype was seen ten or more times. V gene TRBV7-8 combines with J gene TRBJ1-1; 8 bases map to TRBD1. The ends lost 0 bases at V and 7 bases at J; junction bases unmatched: 7. Germline CDR1 SGHVS, CDR2 FQNEAQ. The CDR3 runs 15 residues. The CDR3 DNA reads as TGTGCCAGCAGCTTAGCTTTGGGACAGGCGATTGAAGCTTTCTTT. Translated, it gives CASSLALGQAIEAFF.

This clonotype was detected only a few times. The chain joins TRBV10-3 to TRBJ1-2; 11 bases align to TRBD1. Trimming at V came to 10 bases and at J to 7 bases, leaving 14 bases not matched to a gene. Germline CDR1 and CDR2: ENHRY and SYGVKD. The CDR3 runs to 15 residues. The CDR3 coding sequence is TGTGCCACTGGACAGGGGGCCCTCCAAGGCTCTGGCTACACCTTC. It codes for CATGQGALQGSGYTF.

Regarding this clonotype: This could be a read error, since a much larger clone is one nucleotide away. This sequence joins TRBV10-3 and TRBJ2-1, with D hard to call. This CDR3 contains 14 residues. CDR1 and CDR2 from the germline V gene are ENHRY and SYGVKD. The V end was cut by 2 bases, the J end by 3 bases, with 8 bases between. The CDR3 DNA reads TGTGCCATCAGTGAGCTTGAGAGCTACAATGAGCAGTTCTTC. Translation: CAISELESYNEQFF.